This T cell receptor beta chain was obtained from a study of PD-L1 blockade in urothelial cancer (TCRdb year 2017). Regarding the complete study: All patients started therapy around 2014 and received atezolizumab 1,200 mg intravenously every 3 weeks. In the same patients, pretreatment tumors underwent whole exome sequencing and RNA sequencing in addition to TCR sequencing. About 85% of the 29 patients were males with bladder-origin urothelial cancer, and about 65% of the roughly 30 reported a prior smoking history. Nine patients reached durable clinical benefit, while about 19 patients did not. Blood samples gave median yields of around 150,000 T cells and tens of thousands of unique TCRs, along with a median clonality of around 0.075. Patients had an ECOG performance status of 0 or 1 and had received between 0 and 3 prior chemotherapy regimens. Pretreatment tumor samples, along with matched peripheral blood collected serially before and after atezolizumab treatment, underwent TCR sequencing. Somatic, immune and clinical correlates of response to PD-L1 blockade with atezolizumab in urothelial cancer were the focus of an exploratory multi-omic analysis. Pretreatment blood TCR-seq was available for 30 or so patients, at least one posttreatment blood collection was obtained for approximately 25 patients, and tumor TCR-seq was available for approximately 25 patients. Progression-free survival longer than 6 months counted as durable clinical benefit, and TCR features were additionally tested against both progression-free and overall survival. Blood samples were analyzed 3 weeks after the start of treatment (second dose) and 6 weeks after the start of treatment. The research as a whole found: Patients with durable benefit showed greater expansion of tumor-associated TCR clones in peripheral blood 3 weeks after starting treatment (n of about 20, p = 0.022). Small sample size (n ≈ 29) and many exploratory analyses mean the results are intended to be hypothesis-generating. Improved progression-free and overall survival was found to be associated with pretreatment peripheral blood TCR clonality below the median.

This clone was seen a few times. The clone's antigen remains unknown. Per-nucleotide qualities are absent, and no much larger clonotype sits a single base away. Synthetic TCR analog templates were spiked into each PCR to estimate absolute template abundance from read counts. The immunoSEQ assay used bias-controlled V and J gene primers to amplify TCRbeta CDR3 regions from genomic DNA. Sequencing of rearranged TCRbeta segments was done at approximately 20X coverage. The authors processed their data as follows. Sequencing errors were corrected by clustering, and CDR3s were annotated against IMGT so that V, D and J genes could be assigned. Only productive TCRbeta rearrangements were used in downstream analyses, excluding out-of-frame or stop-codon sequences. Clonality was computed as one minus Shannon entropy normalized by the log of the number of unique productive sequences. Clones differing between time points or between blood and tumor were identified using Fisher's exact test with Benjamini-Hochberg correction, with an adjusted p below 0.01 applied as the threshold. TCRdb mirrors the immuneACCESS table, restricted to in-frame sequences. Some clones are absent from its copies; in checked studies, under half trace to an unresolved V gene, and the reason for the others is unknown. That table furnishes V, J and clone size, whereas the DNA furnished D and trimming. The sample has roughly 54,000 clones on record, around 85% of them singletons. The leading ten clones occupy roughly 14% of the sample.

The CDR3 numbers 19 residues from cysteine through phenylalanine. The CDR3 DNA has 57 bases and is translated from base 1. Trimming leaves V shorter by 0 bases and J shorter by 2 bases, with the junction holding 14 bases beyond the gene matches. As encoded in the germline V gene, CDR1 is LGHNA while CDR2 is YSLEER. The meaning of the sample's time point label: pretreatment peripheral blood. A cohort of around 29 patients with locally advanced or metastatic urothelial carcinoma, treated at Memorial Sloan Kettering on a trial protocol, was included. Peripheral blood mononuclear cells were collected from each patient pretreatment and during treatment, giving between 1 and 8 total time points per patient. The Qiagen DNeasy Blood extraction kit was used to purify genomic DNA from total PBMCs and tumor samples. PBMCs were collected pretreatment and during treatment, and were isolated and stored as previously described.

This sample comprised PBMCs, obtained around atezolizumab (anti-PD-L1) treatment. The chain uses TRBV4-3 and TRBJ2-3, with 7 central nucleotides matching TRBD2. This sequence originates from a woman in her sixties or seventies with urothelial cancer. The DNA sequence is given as TGCGCCAGCAGCCAAGATCTGCTAGCGGAGTTCTCTCACACAGATACGCAGTATTTT. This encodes CASSQDLLAEFSHTDTQYF.